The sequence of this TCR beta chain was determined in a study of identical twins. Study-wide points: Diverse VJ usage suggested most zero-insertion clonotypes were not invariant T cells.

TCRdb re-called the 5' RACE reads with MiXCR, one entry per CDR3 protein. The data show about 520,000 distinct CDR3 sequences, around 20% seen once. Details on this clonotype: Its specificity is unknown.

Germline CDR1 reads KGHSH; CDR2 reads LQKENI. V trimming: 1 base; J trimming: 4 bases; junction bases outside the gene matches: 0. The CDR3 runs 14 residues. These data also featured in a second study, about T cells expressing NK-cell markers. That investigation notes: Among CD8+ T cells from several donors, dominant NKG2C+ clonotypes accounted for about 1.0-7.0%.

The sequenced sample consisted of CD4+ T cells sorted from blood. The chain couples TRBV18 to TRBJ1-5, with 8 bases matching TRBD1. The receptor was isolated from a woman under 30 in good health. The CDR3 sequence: CASSPRDRNQPQHF. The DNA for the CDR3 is TGTGCCAGCTCACCACGGGACAGGAATCAGCCCCAGCATTTT.